The 25 T cell receptor beta chains reported below all come from one sample, sequenced in a study of cytomegalovirus exposure and HLA in healthy donors. PCR employed 60 Vbeta and 13 Jbeta primers. Using immunoSEQ multiplex PCR, the repertoire was profiled, and TCRdb retains in-frame clones only, with some absent. The sample includes over 200,000 clones, approximately 80% of them seen just once. What was sequenced was PBMCs. Every receptor here comes from a woman between 35 and 50 years old in good health and CMV-seronegative.

The chain uses TRBV30 and TRBJ2-7; no firm D call. The V gene lost 2 bases and the J gene lost 5 bases, with 13 bases spanning the gap. Per germline, CDR1 GTSNPN and CDR2 SVGIG (reference sequence). The CDR3 spans 13 residues. In nucleotides, the CDR3 is TGTGCCTGGAGTCCGAAACGACTGCACGAGCAGTACTTC. Protein sequence: CAWSPKRLHEQYF.

V gene TRBV6-1 combines with J gene TRBJ2-1; 7 nucleotides match TRBD2. The germline CDR1 and CDR2 sequences are MNHNS and SASEGT. Trimming removed 4 bases from V and 0 bases from J; junction bases left unmatched: 6. This CDR3 is built from 16 residues. The CDR3 sequence is CASSARRGNSYNEQFF. The CDR3 nucleotides are TGTGCCAGCAGTGCCCGGCGGGGGAACTCCTACAATGAGCAGTTCTTC.

With respect to this clone: One end of the junction does not line up with germline, which may come from a read error. The chain couples TRBV6-4 to TRBJ1-1; D gene ambiguous. The CDR3 spans 13 residues. Germline assignment: CDR1 MRHNA and CDR2 SNTAGT. CDR3 sequence (DNA): TGTGCCAGCAGTGACTTCAATTCGCGAAGTGTCATCTTT. Translation gives CASSDFNSRSVIF.

The chain carries TRBV7-2 and TRBJ1-5; TRBD1 aligns across 9 bases. With 4 bases clipped from V and 2 bases from J, the junction kept 6 bases outside the gene matches. CDR1 and CDR2 (germline): SGHTA, FQGNSA. The CDR3 is 16 residues long. CDR3 amino acids: CASSWTGAGGNQPQHF. In DNA, the CDR3 is TGTGCCAGCAGCTGGACAGGGGCCGGGGGCAATCAGCCCCAGCATTTT.

V usage is TRBV5-1 and J usage is TRBJ1-1, with D tentatively TRBD1 (6 bases). Trimming cost V 0 bases and J 4 bases, with 13 bases left between them. Germline V gene data show CDR1 as SGHRS and CDR2 as YFSETQ. The CDR3 has 15 amino acids. For the CDR3, the DNA is TGCGCCAGCAGCTTGGTGGGGGGGGCGGGCACTGAAGCTTTCTTT. Translation: CASSLVGGAGTEAFF.

Here the CDR3 DNA reads TGTGCCAGCAGTGACCGACAGTTGGGGAATGAAAAACTGTTTTTT. It specifies CASSDRQLGNEKLFF. The genes are TRBV6-1 and TRBJ1-4; possible D gene TRBD1, 5 bases. V lost 3 bases and J 5 bases, leaving 13 bases between the germline ends. Germline V gene lookup returns CDR1 MNHNS and CDR2 SASEGT. There are 15 residues in the CDR3.

The rearrangement uses TRBV6-6 and TRBJ1-5; 8 positions match TRBD1. The ends lost 7 bases at V and 2 bases at J; junction bases unmatched: 4. The CDR3 length is 14 residues. CDR1 MNHNY and CDR2 SVGAGI come from the germline V gene (reference sequence). The CDR3 DNA is TGTGCCAGCACCCAGGGGGCCCGCAATCAGCCCCAGCATTTT. Translated: CASTQGARNQPQHF.

This chain links TRBV5-1 with TRBJ1-1; 10 bases map to TRBD1. V shed 0 bases and J 6 bases; nucleotides not matched to a gene: 8. CDR3 size: 16 residues. Germline V lookup: CDR1 SGHRS, CDR2 YFSETQ. CDR3 in DNA: TGCGCCAGCAGCTTGGGAATAGACAGGGGGCCGTCTGAAGCTTTCTTT. This encodes CASSLGIDRGPSEAFF.

The chain is built from TRBV5-4 and TRBJ2-7; perhaps TRBD1 as D (5 bases). Trimming removed 4 bases from V and 4 bases from J, with 9 bases in between. Germline V gene data show CDR1 as SGHNT and CDR2 as YYREEE (reference sequence). The CDR3 extends over 12 amino acids. In nucleotides, the CDR3 is TGTGCCAGCAGCGTGGACATTTACGAGCAGTACTTC. Translation: CASSVDIYEQYF.

The rearrangement links TRBV6-5 to TRBJ2-1, with a tentative D call TRBD1 (6 bases). V was trimmed by 6 bases and J by 6 bases, leaving 18 bases between them. This CDR3 is 15 amino acids long. CDR1 is MNHEY and CDR2 is SVGAGI in the germline V gene. The CDR3 DNA reads as TGTGCCAGCAGGCTACAGGGAACGGCCCCCAATGAGCAGTTCTTC. Encoded protein: CASRLQGTAPNEQFF.

This clone was observed once. The chain links TRBV6-1 to TRBJ2-1; a weak D match, TRBD1 (5 bases). This CDR3 comprises 13 residues. The V end lost 3 bases, the J end lost 7 bases, and 10 bases lay between the germline ends. Germline lookup yields CDR1 MNHNS and CDR2 SASEGT. For the CDR3, the DNA is TGTGCCAGCAGTGATTCGAACAGGAATGAGCAGTTCTTC. The encoded protein is CASSDSNRNEQFF.

The chain is built from TRBV5-1 and TRBJ2-3; 11 bases match TRBD1. The V gene end was trimmed by 10 bases and the J gene end by 3 bases; junction bases not matched to a gene: 7. The length of the CDR3 is 14 residues. Germline values: CDR1 SGHRS, CDR2 YFSETQ. CDR3 amino acids: CACGGTGGTDTQYF. The CDR3 nucleotides are TGCGCCTGTGGAGGGACAGGGGGTACAGATACGCAGTATTTT.

V gene TRBV2 combines with J gene TRBJ2-1; 9 bases are shared with TRBD2. The CDR3 totals 15 residues. The V segment lost 7 bases and the J segment 0 bases; nucleotides outside the gene matches: 4. Germline-derived CDR1 and CDR2 are SNHLY and FYNNEI. For the CDR3, the DNA is TGTGCCAGCAAGCTAGCGGGGAGCTCCTACAATGAGCAGTTCTTC. Translation: CASKLAGSSYNEQFF.

This clone has a handful of counts. In DNA, the CDR3 is TGCGCCAGCAGCCAAGTTCAACTTCCCAAAGAGACCCAGTACTTC. Translating gives CASSQVQLPKETQYF. The chain carries TRBV4-1 and TRBJ2-5; D remains unclear. Germline V gene lookup returns CDR1 MGHRA and CDR2 YSYEKL. The CDR3 extends over 15 amino acids. V shed 1 base and J shed 3 bases, with 12 bases lying between them.

The chain recombines TRBV29-1 with TRBJ2-3, with 13 nucleotides matching TRBD2. V was pared by 4 bases and J by 2 bases, with 6 bases of the junction left unmatched. This CDR3 spans 16 amino acids. The germline V gene encodes CDR1 SQVTM and CDR2 ANQGSEA. CDR3 in DNA: TGCAGCGTTGTGGGGGGACTAGCGGGGATCACAGATACGCAGTATTTT. Residues: CSVVGGLAGITDTQYF.

Concerning this clone: This sample also contains other DNA sequences that code for the same CDR3. The V gene is TRBV30, the J gene TRBJ2-7, with D possibly matching TRBD2 (7 bases). Germline V CDR1 and CDR2: GTSNPN, SVGIG (reference sequence). V was cut by 0 bases and J by 4 bases, with 10 bases left in between. This CDR3 spans 13 amino acids. The CDR3 here is CAWSVGGAYEQYF. The CDR3 nucleotides are TGTGCCTGGAGTGTAGGGGGGGCGTACGAGCAGTACTTC.

The chain uses TRBV21-1 and TRBJ1-5; the table's D call, TRBD1, has no DNA check behind it. TRBV21-1 is shown as a pseudogene. The CDR3 length is 19 residues. CDR3 protein: CASSKFPGNSPLRPNLPDF. DNA of the CDR3: TGTGCCAGCAGCAAATTTCCAGGGAACTCTCCCCTAAGACCAAATCTCCCAGACTTT.

A few counts support this clone. The chain is built from TRBV29-1 and TRBJ1-1; D is possibly TRBD1 (5 bases). V gave up 2 bases and J gave up 8 bases, with 9 bases separating them. Germline values: CDR1 SQVTM, CDR2 ANQGSEA. The CDR3 extends over 11 amino acids. In DNA, the CDR3 is TGCAGCGTTGAAAGGGGTTCCGAAGCTTTCTTT. It translates to CSVERGSEAFF.

Only one count was recorded for this clone. The V and J genes are TRBV6-5 and TRBJ2-1; 12 nucleotides match TRBD2. This CDR3 has 15 amino acids. Germline V gene data show CDR1 as MNHEY and CDR2 as SVGAGI. Trimming took 5 bases from V and 7 from J; bases not matched to a gene: 6. The CDR3, as DNA: TGTGCCAGCAGTGCTAGCGGGGGGGTCGGGAATGAGCAGTTCTTC. Protein: CASSASGGVGNEQFF.

This clone appeared a few times. Here the CDR3 reads CASSQRGRTDTQYF. DNA of the CDR3: TGCGCCAGCAGCCAGCGGGGGCGGACAGATACGCAGTATTTT. The rearrangement links TRBV4-3 to TRBJ2-3; the D gene is possibly TRBD2 (7 bases). Germline CDR1 reads LGHNA; CDR2 reads YSLEER. This CDR3 region has 14 residues. Trimming removed 3 bases at V and 3 bases at J, with 10 bases between.

The chain recombines TRBV7-6 with TRBJ1-1, with D uncertain. V was shortened by 1 base and J by 3 bases, with 12 bases between the two germline ends. The CDR3 is 15 residues long. Germline values: CDR1 SGHVS, CDR2 FNYEAQ. The CDR3 reads CASSLVPKRYTEAFF. CDR3 coding DNA: TGTGCCAGCAGCTTAGTACCAAAGCGGTACACTGAAGCTTTCTTT.

A word on this clone: This sample includes further DNA sequences coding for the same CDR3. The rearrangement uses TRBV6-5 and TRBJ1-6; D gene unclear. Looked up from germline, CDR1 is MNHEY and CDR2 is SVGAGI. The V end lost 0 bases, the J end lost 10 bases, and 13 bases lay between the germline ends. The CDR3 totals 15 residues. The CDR3 coding sequence is TGTGCCAGCAGTTACTCTGCAGTCGGCGGGTCACCCCTCCACTTT. This encodes CASSYSAVGGSPLHF.

This clone was seen a single time. Other DNA sequences in this specimen translate into the identical CDR3. The gene calls are TRBV28 and TRBJ2-7; D is unresolved. V gave up 2 bases and J gave up 3 bases, with 5 bases separating them. There are 12 residues in the CDR3. CDR1 is MDHEN and CDR2 is SYDVKM in the germline V gene. For the CDR3, the DNA is TGTGCCAGCAGTTTAGGCGGCTACGAGCAGTACTTC. This encodes CASSLGGYEQYF.

The J gene is TRBJ1-2, the V gene TRBV7-3; D call uncertain. V lost 0 bases and J 6 bases, leaving 11 bases between the germline ends. CDR3 size: 14 residues. In germline, CDR1 is SGHTA, CDR2 FQGTGA. CDR3 residues: CASSLTSPLDGYTF. For the CDR3, the DNA is TGTGCCAGCAGCTTAACCAGCCCCCTAGATGGCTACACCTTC. The full variable domain, in which reference TRBV7-3 and TRBJ1-2 provide the parts outside the CDR3, is GAGVSQTPSNKVTEKGKYVELRCDPISGHTALYWYRQSLGQGPEFLIYFQGTGAADDSGLPNDRFFAVRPEGSVSTLKIQRTERGDSAVYLCASSLTSPLDGYTFGSGTRLTVV.

This clone was detected only once. The chain carries TRBV7-9 and TRBJ1-6; no clear D. Trimming left V 0 bases short and J 5 bases short, with 8 bases between. This CDR3 is 15 amino acids long. Germline V gene data show CDR1 as SEHNR and CDR2 as FQNEAQ (reference sequence). CDR3: CASSLALGNNSPLHF. The DNA of the CDR3 is TGTGCCAGCAGCTTAGCGCTCGGGAATAATTCACCCCTCCACTTT.